The clone carrying this T cell receptor (beta chain) is labeled medium-sized. Its antigen remains unknown. No DNA is shown, since the ends of the CDR3 on it are uncertain; the CDR3 is the one TCRdb lists. The data derive from a study of vaccination and CD4 T cells after COVID-19. Oncomine TCR Beta short-read sequencing was applied to DNA from cultured CD4+ T cells. A single record per CDR3 protein comes from TCRdb applying MiXCR to the PCR reads. The table shows 1,200 or so distinct CDR3 sequences, with under 20% occurring only once. Stated treatment: approximately nine-day PBMC culture with coronavirus spike peptide pools or control peptides (ViraFEST assay). An unexposed donor provided the CD4+ T cells, which were collected before the COVID-19 pandemic (2011-2018). Fewer than 2.5 million PBMCs went into each well for culture with 8 to 10 IU/ml IL-2 and around 10 ug/ml peptide pools. The germline gives CDR1 SEHNR, CDR2 FQNEAQ (reference sequence). From its first to its last residue, the CDR3 has 23 amino acids.

This receptor was identified in a human donor in good health. This sequence joins TRBV7-9 and TRBJ1-5; the table names TRBD1, a call not compared with the DNA. Source material: CD4+ T cells from blood, cultured in vitro. CDR3 sequence reads: CASTNQTSMYLCAGQGAGQPQHF.